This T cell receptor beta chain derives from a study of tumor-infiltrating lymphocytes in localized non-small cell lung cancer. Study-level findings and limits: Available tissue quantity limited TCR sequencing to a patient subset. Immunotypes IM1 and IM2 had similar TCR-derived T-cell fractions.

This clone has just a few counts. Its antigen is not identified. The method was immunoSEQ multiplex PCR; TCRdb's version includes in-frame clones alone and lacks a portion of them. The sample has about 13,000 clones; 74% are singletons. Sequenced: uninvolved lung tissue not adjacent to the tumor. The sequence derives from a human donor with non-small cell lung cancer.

The CDR3 region has the DNA TGTGCCAGCAGCTTAGAGACAGGGCTCTACGAGCAGTACTTC. This translates into CASSLETGLYEQYF. The J gene is TRBJ2-7, the V gene TRBV7-8; 7 bases are shared with TRBD1. The V segment lost 1 base and the J segment 3 bases; nucleotides outside the gene matches: 3. This CDR3 is built from 14 residues. CDR1 and CDR2 from the germline V gene are SGHVS and FQNEAQ.